This record covers a single T cell receptor beta chain. Its target is not known. TCRdb's table, derived via immunoSEQ multiplex PCR, lists solely in-frame clones and lacks some. The sample lists about 32,000 clones; roughly three quarters were seen once. This entry comes from a study of a mutant IDH1 vaccine in newly diagnosed glioma. Whole-study context: Treated patients showed a male proportion of roughly 62%, a female proportion of approximately 40%, and a mean age of around 39 years.

Time point denoted: week 35, safety follow-up. Vaccinated patients received 300 ug of mutant IDH1 20-mer peptide per dose, with topical imiquimod. Donors harbored newly found WHO grade 3 or 4 IDH1-mutant, ATRX-lost astrocytomas. Whole-study findings and limits: Among top peripheral T cell clonotypes, changes seemed unrelated to pseudoprogression.

Germline V CDR1 and CDR2: SGHTA, FQGNSA. V lost 4 bases and J 0 bases, leaving 16 bases between the germline ends. CDR3 length: 17 amino acids. The rearrangement links TRBV7-2 to TRBJ2-1; the D gene is possibly TRBD1 (6 bases). The TCR sequence derives from a woman aged 40-49 years with glioma. This sample comprised PBMCs, obtained from a glioma patient whose treatment included an IDH1 peptide vaccine. The chain's CDR3 is CASSSRPQGLSYNEQFF. The CDR3 coding sequence is TGTGCCAGCAGCTCCCGCCCGCAGGGGCTCTCCTACAATGAGCAGTTCTTC.